These 11 T cell receptor beta chains were all obtained from the same sample, sequenced in a study of blood T cell repertoires in COVID-19. Assay: immunoSEQ multiplex PCR; the TCRdb copy retains only in-frame clones and omits some. The sample lists tens of thousands of clones, 90% to 95% occurring once. The material sequenced was peripheral blood. The receptors stem from a woman in her fifties or sixties in a cohort sampled during active COVID-19.

The chain uses TRBV28 and TRBJ2-5; D is perhaps TRBD2 (7 bases). Germline-derived CDR1 and CDR2 are MDHEN and SYDVKM. V shed 2 bases and J shed 5 bases, with 15 bases lying between them. This CDR3 has 15 amino acids. This CDR3 is CASSLPKGGAETQYF. The CDR3 DNA reads TGTGCCAGCAGTTTACCTAAAGGGGGGGCGGAGACCCAGTACTTC.

CDR3: CASRGEGERMRGYTF. In DNA, the CDR3 is TGTGCCAGCCGTGGTGAGGGGGAGCGAATGAGGGGCTACACCTTC. This chain joins TRBV28 and TRBJ1-2, with D tentatively TRBD1 (6 bases). The V end was cut by 8 bases, the J end by 8 bases, with 24 bases between. CDR3 length equals 15 residues. CDR1 and CDR2 (germline): MDHEN, SYDVKM.

The V gene is TRBV10-3, the J gene TRBJ2-7; weak D call: TRBD2 (5 bases). Germline V lookup: CDR1 ENHRY, CDR2 SYGVKD. V was pared by 4 bases and J by 0 bases, with 10 bases between. The CDR3 length is 14 residues. As DNA, the CDR3 is TGTGCCATCAGTGGGTTAGCGCCCTCCTACGAGCAGTACTTC. The encoded protein is CAISGLAPSYEQYF.

V usage is TRBV9 and J usage is TRBJ2-2; 8 nucleotides align to TRBD1. The germline V gene has CDR1 SGDLS and CDR2 YYNGEE. After removal of 1 base from V and 5 bases from J, the junction contained 1 base not matched to a gene. The CDR3 consists of 14 residues. The CDR3 protein is CASSVRQGTGELFF. For the CDR3, the DNA is TGTGCCAGCAGCGTACGACAGGGGACCGGGGAGCTGTTTTTT.

The chain recombines TRBV5-4 with TRBJ2-1; 11 bases match TRBD2. Germline V gene lookup returns CDR1 SGHNT and CDR2 YYREEE (reference sequence). V shed 4 bases and J 6 bases; nucleotides not matched to a gene: 12. CDR3 length: 17 amino acids. CDR3 nucleotide sequence: TGTGCCAGCAGCCCCACCTTAGCGGGGGGGCGGGGCAATGAGCAGTTCTTC. It specifies CASSPTLAGGRGNEQFF.

A few counts support this clone. The gene calls are TRBV6-2 or TRBV6-3 and TRBJ2-1; the match to TRBD2 covers 11 bases. The CDR3 extends over 16 amino acids. The germline gives CDR1 MNHEY, CDR2 SVGEGT. V dropped 0 bases and J dropped 7; count of bases not matched to a gene: 5. CDR3 nucleotides: TGTGCCAGCAGTTACTCACTAGCGGGAGTCAAGAATGAGCAGTTCTTC. This sequence encodes CASSYSLAGVKNEQFF.

The chain carries TRBV7-9 and TRBJ1-5; 7 bases agree with TRBD1. Per the germline V gene, CDR1 is SEHNR and CDR2 is FQNEAQ (reference sequence). The CDR3 is made up of 15 amino acids. The trim removed 5 bases at V and 0 bases at J, leaving 4 bases unmatched. The CDR3 DNA sequence: TGTGCCAGCAGCGACACAGGGGCTAGCAATCAGCCCCAGCATTTT. Translating gives CASSDTGASNQPQHF.

The chain recombines TRBV5-1 with TRBJ2-1; D is possibly TRBD2 (5 bases). Germline CDR1 and CDR2: SGHRS and YFSETQ. Trimming shortened V by 0 bases and J by 4 bases, and 8 bases separated the two germline ends. The CDR3 spans 14 residues. CDR3 in DNA: TGCGCCAGCAGCTTGGCGGAGCGGTACAATGAGCAGTTCTTC. It specifies CASSLAERYNEQFF.

CDR3 protein: CAKTLGGGGTYNEQFF. CDR3 in DNA: TGTGCCAAAACCTTGGGGGGAGGAGGGACCTACAATGAGCAGTTCTTC. The rearrangement joins TRBV2 to TRBJ2-1; perhaps TRBD2 as D (6 bases). Germline V CDR1 and CDR2: SNHLY, FYNNEI. The ends were cut back, 10 bases at V and 2 bases at J, with 21 bases in the middle. The CDR3 runs 16 residues.

The chain employs TRBV3-1 (or the pseudogene TRBV3-2) and TRBJ1-1; tentatively, D is TRBD1 (6 bases). The germline gives CDR1 LGHDT, CDR2 YNNKEL (reference sequence). CDR3 length equals 15 residues. The germline V and J ends were trimmed by 2 bases and 2 bases, with 12 bases remaining between them. The CDR3 DNA sequence: TGTGCCAGCAGCCAAACCGGGACACTTAACACTGAAGCTTTCTTT. It encodes CASSQTGTLNTEAFF.

This rearrangement joins TRBV6-5 to TRBJ2-3, with 13 bases aligning to TRBD2. V trimming: 6 bases; J trimming: 3 bases; junction bases outside the gene matches: 0. The CDR3 is 14 amino acids. From germline, CDR1 is MNHEY and CDR2 SVGAGI. CDR3 DNA sequence: TGTGCCAGCAGGACTAGCGGGGGGACAGATACGCAGTATTTT. Translating gives CASRTSGGTDTQYF.